A selection of T cell receptor beta chains follows, all from one sample in a study of cytomegalovirus exposure and HLA in healthy donors. TCRdb keeps only in-frame clones here, not all; method: immunoSEQ multiplex PCR. This sample carries around 140,000 clones, more than 8% of them seen once, and the ten largest clones take 1.5% to 2%. The sample taken for sequencing was PBMCs. These receptors all stem from a middle-aged man in good health and CMV-seronegative. CDR3s include the opening cysteine and the closing phenylalanine or tryptophan. D genes are given only for firm matches. Only part of the rows carry a size: once, few, many, or a class if the clone is expanded.

abundance	v_gene	d_gene	j_gene	CDR3nt	CDR3aa
.	TRBV28	TRBD1	TRBJ1-4	TGTGCCAGCAGTCAGGGGGCCGAACTTAGTGAAAAACTGTTTTTT	CASSQGAELSEKLFF
.	TRBV9	TRBD2	TRBJ2-1	TGTGCCAGCAGCGTAACTTATAGCGGGAGCGGGTACAATGAGCAGTTCTTC	CASSVTYSGSGYNEQFF
few	TRBV6-1	.	TRBJ2-3	TGTGCCAGCAGGACCTCACAGTCAGTCGATACGCAGTATTTT	CASRTSQSVDTQYF
.	TRBV9	.	TRBJ1-3	TGTGCCAGCAGCCCCGGGGGAAGGGGCCCCTCTGGAAACACCATATATTTT	CASSPGGRGPSGNTIYF
.	TRBV4-2	TRBD2	TRBJ2-3	TGTGCCAGCAGCCCCGGCGGTAGCGGGGGACCTAGCACAGATACGCAGTATTTT	CASSPGGSGGPSTDTQYF
.	TRBV20-1	.	TRBJ1-2	TGCAGTGCCCAGAAAGATGGCTACACCTTC	CSAQKDGYTF
few	TRBV30	.	TRBJ1-2	TGTGCCTGGGTCGTCACAGGGCTGGATGGCTACACCTTC	CAWVVTGLDGYTF
.	TRBV4-1	.	TRBJ2-7	TGCGCCAGCAGCCAACAGACAGGTATCGCCTACGAGCAGTACTTC	CASSQQTGIAYEQYF
few	TRBV4-1	.	TRBJ2-5	TGCGCCAGCAGCCACGAACAGGTTGGGGAGACCCAGTACTTC	CASSHEQVGETQYF
.	TRBV5-1	.	TRBJ1-2	TGCGCCAGCAGCCCGACAGAGACCTATGGCTACACCTTC	CASSPTETYGYTF
few	TRBV10-3	.	TRBJ2-5	TGTGCCATCAGTGAGCCGCCGGGAGAGACCCAGTACTTC	CAISEPPGETQYF
.	TRBV14	.	TRBJ2-7	TGTGCCAGCAGCCCCGAGAGGCGCGAGCAGTACTTC	CASSPERREQYF
.	TRBV19	TRBD2	TRBJ2-5	TGTGCCAGTAGCACGCGGGGGAAAGTTATGGAGACCCAGTACTTC	CASSTRGKVMETQYF